The T cell receptor (beta chain) under discussion was sequenced for a study of cytomegalovirus exposure and HLA in healthy donors. The PCR made use of 60 Vbeta and 13 Jbeta primers. The protocol was immunoSEQ multiplex PCR, while the TCRdb copy is restricted to in-frame clones and leaves out a portion. The sample holds 150,000 to 250,000 clones; approximately 85% are singletons and the top ten take 6.5%. With 2 bases removed from V and 5 bases from J, the gap between germline ends came to 16 bases. The CDR3 has 15 amino acids. The V call is TRBV23-1, the J call TRBJ2-7; tentatively, D is TRBD1 (6 bases). TRBV23-1 is an ORF, with its function uncertain. Sequencing was performed on PBMCs. The receptor was isolated from a woman aged 45-60 years in good health and CMV-seropositive. DNA of the CDR3: TGCGCCAGCAGTCAACGAACCCGAGGGGGAAACGAGCAGTACTTC. It encodes CASSQRTRGGNEQYF.